This record covers a single T cell receptor beta chain. The sample comes from a study of blood T cell repertoires in COVID-19. The protocol was immunoSEQ multiplex PCR, while the TCRdb copy is restricted to in-frame clones and leaves out a portion. The sample holds roughly 370,000 clones, about 86% seen once. From germline, CDR1 is LGHNT and CDR2 FRNRAP. CDR3 length: 14 amino acids. V was pared by 2 bases and J by 0 bases, with 7 bases between. The chain carries TRBV12-5 and TRBJ1-1; no firm D call. This TCR was sampled from a woman in her forties or fifties who had recovered from COVID-19. Sequenced: PBMCs or T cells enriched from blood (not recorded which). CDR3 residues: CASGLSRLNTEAFF. In DNA form, the CDR3 reads TGTGCTAGTGGTTTGTCCAGATTGAACACTGAAGCTTTCTTT.